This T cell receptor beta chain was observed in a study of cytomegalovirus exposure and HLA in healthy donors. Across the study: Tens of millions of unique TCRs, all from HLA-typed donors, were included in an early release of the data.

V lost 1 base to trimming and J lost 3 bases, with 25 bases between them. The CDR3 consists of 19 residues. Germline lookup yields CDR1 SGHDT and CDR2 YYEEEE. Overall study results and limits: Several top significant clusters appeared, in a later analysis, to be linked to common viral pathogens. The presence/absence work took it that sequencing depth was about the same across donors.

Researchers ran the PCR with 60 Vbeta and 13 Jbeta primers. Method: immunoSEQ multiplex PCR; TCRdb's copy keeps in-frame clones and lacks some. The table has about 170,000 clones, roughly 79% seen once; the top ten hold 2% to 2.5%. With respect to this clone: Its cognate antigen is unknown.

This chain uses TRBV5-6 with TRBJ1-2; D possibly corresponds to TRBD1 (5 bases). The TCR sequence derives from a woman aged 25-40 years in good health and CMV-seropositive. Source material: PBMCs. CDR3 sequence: CASSLLSGRQGVGDYGYTF. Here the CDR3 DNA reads TGTGCCAGCAGCTTGTTGTCGGGTCGGCAGGGTGTTGGTGACTATGGCTACACCTTC.